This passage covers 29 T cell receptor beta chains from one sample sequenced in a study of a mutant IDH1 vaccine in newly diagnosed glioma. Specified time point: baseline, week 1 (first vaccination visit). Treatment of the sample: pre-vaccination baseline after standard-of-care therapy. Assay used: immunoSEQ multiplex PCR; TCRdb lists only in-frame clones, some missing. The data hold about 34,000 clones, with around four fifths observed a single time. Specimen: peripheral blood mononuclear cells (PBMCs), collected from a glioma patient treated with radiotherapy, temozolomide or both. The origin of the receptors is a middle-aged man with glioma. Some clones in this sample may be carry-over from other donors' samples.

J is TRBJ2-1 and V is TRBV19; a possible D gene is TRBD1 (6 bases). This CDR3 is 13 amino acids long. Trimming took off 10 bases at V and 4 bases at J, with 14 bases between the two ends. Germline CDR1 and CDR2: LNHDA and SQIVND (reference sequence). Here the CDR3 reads CATVKRGYNEQFF. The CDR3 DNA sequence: TGTGCCACCGTTAAAAGGGGGTACAATGAGCAGTTCTTC.

The CDR3 DNA follows: TGTGCCAGCAGCTTCTCCGGGGGGGCATTAGATACGCAGTATTTT. This sequence encodes CASSFSGGALDTQYF. The chain recombines TRBV5-8 with TRBJ2-3; 8 positions match TRBD2. The length of the CDR3 is 15 residues. V trimming: 2 bases; J trimming: 5 bases; junction bases outside the gene matches: 7. In germline, CDR1 is SGHTS, CDR2 YDEGEE.

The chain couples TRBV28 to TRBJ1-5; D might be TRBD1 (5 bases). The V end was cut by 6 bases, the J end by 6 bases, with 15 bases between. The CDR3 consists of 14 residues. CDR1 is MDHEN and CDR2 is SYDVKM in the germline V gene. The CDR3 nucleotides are TGTGCCAGCAGCTTAATAGCGGGGGGTCAGCCCCAGCATTTT. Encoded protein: CASSLIAGGQPQHF.

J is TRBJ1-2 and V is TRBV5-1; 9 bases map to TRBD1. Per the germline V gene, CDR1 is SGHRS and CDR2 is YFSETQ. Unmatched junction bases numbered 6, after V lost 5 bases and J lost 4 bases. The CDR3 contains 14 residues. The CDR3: CASSTDRGIYGYTF. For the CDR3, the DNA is TGCGCCAGCAGTACCGACAGGGGGATCTATGGCTACACCTTC.

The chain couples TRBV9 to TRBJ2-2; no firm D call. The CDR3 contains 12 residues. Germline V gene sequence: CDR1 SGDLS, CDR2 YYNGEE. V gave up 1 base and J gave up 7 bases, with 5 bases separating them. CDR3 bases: TGTGCCAGCAGCGTAAAGGGCGGGGAGCTGTTTTTT. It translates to CASSVKGGELFF.

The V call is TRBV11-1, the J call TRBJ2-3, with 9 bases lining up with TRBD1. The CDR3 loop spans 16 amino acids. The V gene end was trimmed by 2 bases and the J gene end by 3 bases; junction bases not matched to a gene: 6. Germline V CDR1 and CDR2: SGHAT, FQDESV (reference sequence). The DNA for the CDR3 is TGTGCCAGCAGCTTATGGAGGACAGGGGTAACAGATACGCAGTATTTT. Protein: CASSLWRTGVTDTQYF.

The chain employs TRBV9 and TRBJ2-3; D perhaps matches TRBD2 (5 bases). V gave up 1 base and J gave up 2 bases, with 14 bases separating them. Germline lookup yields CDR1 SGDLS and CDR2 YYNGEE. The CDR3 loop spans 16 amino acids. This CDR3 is CASSVIGVSPTDTQYF. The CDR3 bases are TGTGCCAGCAGCGTAATCGGGGTCAGCCCCACAGATACGCAGTATTTT.

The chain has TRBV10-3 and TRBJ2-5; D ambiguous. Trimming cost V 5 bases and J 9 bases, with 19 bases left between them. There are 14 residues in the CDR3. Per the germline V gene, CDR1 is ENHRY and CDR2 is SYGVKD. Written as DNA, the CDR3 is TGTGCCATCAGTCAACCGGGCCCCGACGTGGCCCAGTACTTC. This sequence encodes CAISQPGPDVAQYF.

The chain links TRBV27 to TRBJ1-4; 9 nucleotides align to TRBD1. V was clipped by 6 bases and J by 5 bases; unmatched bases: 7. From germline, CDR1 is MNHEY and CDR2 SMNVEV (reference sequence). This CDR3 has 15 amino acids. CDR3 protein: CASSLAGTGNEKLFF. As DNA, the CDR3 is TGTGCCAGCAGCCTGGCGGGGACAGGGAATGAAAAACTGTTTTTT.

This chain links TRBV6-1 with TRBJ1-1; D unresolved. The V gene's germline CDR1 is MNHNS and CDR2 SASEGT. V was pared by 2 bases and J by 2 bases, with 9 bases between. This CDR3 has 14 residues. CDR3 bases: TGTGCCAGCAGTGAATGGACGGTAAACACTGAAGCTTTCTTT. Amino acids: CASSEWTVNTEAFF.

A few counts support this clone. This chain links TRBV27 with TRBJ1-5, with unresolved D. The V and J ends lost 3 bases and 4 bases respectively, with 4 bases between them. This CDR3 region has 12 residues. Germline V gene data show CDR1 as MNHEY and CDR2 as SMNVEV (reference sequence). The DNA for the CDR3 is TGTGCCAGCAGTTTTAGGAATCAGCCCCAGCATTTT. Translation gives CASSFRNQPQHF.

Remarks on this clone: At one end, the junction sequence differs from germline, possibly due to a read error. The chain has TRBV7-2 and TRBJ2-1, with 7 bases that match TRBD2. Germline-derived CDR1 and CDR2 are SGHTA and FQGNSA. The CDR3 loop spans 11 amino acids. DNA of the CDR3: TGTGCCAGCAGCTGGGAGGGAAGGCCAATCTTC. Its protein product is CASSWEGRPIF.

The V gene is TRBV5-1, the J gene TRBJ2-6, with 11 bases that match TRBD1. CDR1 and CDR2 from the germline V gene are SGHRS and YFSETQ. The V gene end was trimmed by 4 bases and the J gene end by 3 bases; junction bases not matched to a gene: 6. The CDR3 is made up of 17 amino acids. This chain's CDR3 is CASSQGQGAGGANVLTF. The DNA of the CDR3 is TGCGCCAGCAGCCAAGGACAGGGGGCGGGTGGGGCCAACGTCCTGACTTTC.

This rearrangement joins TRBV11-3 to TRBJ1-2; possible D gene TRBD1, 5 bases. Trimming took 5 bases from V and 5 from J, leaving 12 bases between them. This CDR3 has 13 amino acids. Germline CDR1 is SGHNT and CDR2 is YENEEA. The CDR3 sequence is CASSEEGRYGYTF. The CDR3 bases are TGTGCCAGCAGCGAGGAGGGGAGATATGGCTACACCTTC.

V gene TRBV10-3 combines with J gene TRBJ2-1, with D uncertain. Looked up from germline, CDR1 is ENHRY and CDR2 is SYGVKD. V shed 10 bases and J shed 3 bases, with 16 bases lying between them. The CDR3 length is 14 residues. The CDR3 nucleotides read TGTGCCACTATCCATGGGAAAATCTACAATGAGCAGTTCTTC. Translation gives CATIHGKIYNEQFF.

CDR3 residues: CALGLPQETQYF. The CDR3 DNA follows: TGTGCCTTGGGACTTCCCCAAGAGACCCAGTACTTC. The chain combines TRBV30 with TRBJ2-5; maybe TRBD2 (6 bases). Deletions cut 7 bases from V and 1 base from J, with 10 bases between. CDR1 and CDR2 from the germline V gene are GTSNPN and SVGIG (reference sequence). The CDR3 is made up of 12 amino acids.

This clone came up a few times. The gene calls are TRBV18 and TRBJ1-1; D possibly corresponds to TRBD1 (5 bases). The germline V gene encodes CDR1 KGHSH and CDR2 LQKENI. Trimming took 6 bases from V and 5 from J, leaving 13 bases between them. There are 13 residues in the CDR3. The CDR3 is CASSMQGRTEAFF. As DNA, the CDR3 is TGTGCCAGCTCCATGCAGGGTAGGACTGAAGCTTTCTTT.

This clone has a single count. In nucleotides, the CDR3 is TGTGCCAGCCTGGGTCTTCTTTGGGGAGAGACCCAGTACTTC. Encoded protein: CASLGLLWGETQYF. The chain is built from TRBV28 and TRBJ2-5; D is unresolved. Germline CDR1 and CDR2: MDHEN and SYDVKM. V was shortened by 8 bases and J by 4 bases, with 17 bases between the two germline ends. This CDR3 has 14 residues. The whole variable domain, remainder taken from reference TRBV28 and TRBJ2-5, is DVKVTQSSRYLVKRTGEKVFLECVQDMDHENMFWYRQDPGLGLRLIYFSYDVKMKEKGDIPEGYSVSREKKERFSLILESASTNQTSMYLCASLGLLWGETQYFGPGTRLLVL.

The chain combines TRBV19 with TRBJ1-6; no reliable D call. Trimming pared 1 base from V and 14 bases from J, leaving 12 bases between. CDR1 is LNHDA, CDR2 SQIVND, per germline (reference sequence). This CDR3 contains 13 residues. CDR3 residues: CASSIVTGLTLHF. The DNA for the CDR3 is TGTGCCAGTAGTATAGTTACGGGCCTCACCCTCCACTTT.

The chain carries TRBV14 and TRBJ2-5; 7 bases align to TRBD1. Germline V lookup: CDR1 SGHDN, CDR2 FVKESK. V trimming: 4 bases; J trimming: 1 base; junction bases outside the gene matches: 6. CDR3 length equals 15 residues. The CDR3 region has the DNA TGTGCCAGCAGCCGCTACAGGGGCGTCCAAGAGACCCAGTACTTC. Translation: CASSRYRGVQETQYF. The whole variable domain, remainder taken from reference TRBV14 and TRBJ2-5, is EAGVTQFPSHSVIEKGQTVTLRCDPISGHDNLYWYRRVMGKEIKFLLHFVKESKQDESGMPNNRFLAERTGGTYSTLKVQPAELEDSGVYFCASSRYRGVQETQYFGPGTRLLVL.

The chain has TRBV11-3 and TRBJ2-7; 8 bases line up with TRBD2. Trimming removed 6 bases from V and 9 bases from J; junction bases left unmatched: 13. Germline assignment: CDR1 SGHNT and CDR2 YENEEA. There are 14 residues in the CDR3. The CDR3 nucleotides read TGTGCCAGCAGTTATCCGGGACTAGGGGTCGCGCAGTACTTC. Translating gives CASSYPGLGVAQYF.

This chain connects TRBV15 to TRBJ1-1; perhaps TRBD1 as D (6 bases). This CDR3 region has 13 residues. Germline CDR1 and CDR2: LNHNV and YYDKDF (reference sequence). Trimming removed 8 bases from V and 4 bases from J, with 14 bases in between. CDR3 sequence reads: CATAGDLATEAFF. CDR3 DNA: TGTGCCACCGCAGGGGATTTGGCCACTGAAGCTTTCTTT.

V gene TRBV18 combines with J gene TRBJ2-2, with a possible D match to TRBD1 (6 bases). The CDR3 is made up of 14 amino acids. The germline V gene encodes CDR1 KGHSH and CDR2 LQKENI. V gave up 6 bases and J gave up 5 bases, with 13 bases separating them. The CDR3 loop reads CASSLDRKTGELFF. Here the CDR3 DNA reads TGTGCCAGCTCGCTTGACAGGAAGACCGGGGAGCTGTTTTTT.

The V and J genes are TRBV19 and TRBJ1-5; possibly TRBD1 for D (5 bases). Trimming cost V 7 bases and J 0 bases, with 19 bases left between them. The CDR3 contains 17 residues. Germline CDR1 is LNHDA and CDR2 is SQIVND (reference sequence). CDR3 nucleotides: TGTGCCAGTACCGACCAGGGACGAGCTCTTAGCAATCAGCCCCAGCATTTT. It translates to CASTDQGRALSNQPQHF.

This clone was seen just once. The CDR3 region is CASSEAGSANYEQYF. The CDR3 DNA reads as TGTGCCAGCAGTGAGGCGGGGAGCGCCAACTACGAGCAGTACTTC. The chain is built from TRBV2 and TRBJ2-7, with a weak D call TRBD2 (6 bases). This CDR3 contains 15 residues. V was pared by 3 bases and J by 3 bases, with 15 bases between. CDR1 SNHLY and CDR2 FYNNEI come from the germline V gene.

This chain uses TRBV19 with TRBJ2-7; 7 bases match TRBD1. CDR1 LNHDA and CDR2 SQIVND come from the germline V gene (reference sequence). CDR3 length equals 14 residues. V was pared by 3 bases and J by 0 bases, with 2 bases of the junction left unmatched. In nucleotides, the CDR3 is TGTGCCAGTAGTATGGACAGGACCTCCTACGAGCAGTACTTC. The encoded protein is CASSMDRTSYEQYF.

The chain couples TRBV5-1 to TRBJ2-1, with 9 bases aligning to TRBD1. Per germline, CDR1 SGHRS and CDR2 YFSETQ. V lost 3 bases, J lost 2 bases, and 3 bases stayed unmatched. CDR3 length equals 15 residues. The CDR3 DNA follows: TGCGCCAGCAGCTGGGGACAGGGACCCTACAATGAGCAGTTCTTC. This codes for CASSWGQGPYNEQFF.

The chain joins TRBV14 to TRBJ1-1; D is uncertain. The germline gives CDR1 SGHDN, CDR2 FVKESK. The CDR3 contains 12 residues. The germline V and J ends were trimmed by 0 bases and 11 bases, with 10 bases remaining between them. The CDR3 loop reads CASSQDSRRAFF. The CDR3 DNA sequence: TGTGCCAGCAGCCAAGACAGCCGAAGGGCTTTCTTT.

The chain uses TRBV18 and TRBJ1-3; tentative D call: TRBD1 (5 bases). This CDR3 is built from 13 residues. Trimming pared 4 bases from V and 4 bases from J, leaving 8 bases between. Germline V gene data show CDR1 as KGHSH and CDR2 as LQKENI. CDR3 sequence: CASSRDPGNTIYF. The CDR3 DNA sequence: TGTGCCAGCTCACGGGACCCCGGAAACACCATATATTTT.